The rows below give T cell receptor beta chains drawn from one sample of a study of blood T cells in healthy people across ages. TCRdb reanalysed the 5' RACE reads using MiXCR and keeps one entry per CDR3 protein. The sample has some 850,000 distinct CDR3 sequences, more than 25% seen once. The same sample was also used in a study of T cells of mothers and their children.

Sequencing input: blood. The source of these receptors is a boy between 10 and 17 years old in good health. The CDR3 runs from the conserved cysteine through the conserved F or W. D genes are given only for firm matches. Size is omitted from some rows. Given values are once, few, many or a class for expanded clones.

D: -
V: TRBV30
size: -
J: TRBJ2-3
DNA: TGTGCCTGGAGTAAGAGCACAGATACGCAGTATTTT
CDR3: CAWSKSTDTQYF

D: TRBD1
V: TRBV4-1
size: -
J: TRBJ2-7
DNA: TGCGCCAGCAGCCAAGTGGACAGGGGGAACTACGAGCAGTACTTC
CDR3: CASSQVDRGNYEQYF

D: -
V: TRBV5-1
size: few
J: TRBJ2-3
DNA: TGCGCCAGCAGGGGCGGGGACCTCACAGATACGCAGTATTTT
CDR3: CASRGGDLTDTQYF

D: -
V: TRBV28
size: few
J: TRBJ2-1
DNA: TGTGCCAGCAGTAGGGGACAACCTTACAATGAGCAGTTCTTC
CDR3: CASSRGQPYNEQFF

D: -
V: TRBV20-1
size: -
J: TRBJ2-2
DNA: TGCAGTGCCCCGCCGCGGCAGGGCCCTACCGGGGAGCTGTTTTTT
CDR3: CSAPPRQGPTGELFF

D: -
V: TRBV12-3/TRBV12-4
size: -
J: TRBJ1-2
DNA: TGTGCCAGCAGTTTAGGAGACGGGGGAATCTATGGCTACACCTTC
CDR3: CASSLGDGGIYGYTF

D: -
V: TRBV10-3
size: few
J: TRBJ2-7
DNA: TGTGCCATCAGCGGGGGCGGTAGCGGGCCCCTAAAGGGCGAGCAGTACTTC
CDR3: CAISGGGSGPLKGEQYF

D: TRBD2
V: TRBV6-2/TRBV6-3
size: few
J: TRBJ2-7
DNA: TGTGCCAGCAGTTACGGGACTACCAACGAGCAGTACTTC
CDR3: CASSYGTTNEQYF

D: -
V: TRBV6-5
size: few
J: TRBJ2-5
DNA: TGTGCCACGGGCGACTTTCAAGAGACCCAGTACTTC
CDR3: CATGDFQETQYF

D: -
V: TRBV29-1
size: -
J: TRBJ2-4
DNA: TGCAGCGTTGAAGGGCAGGGAGGCAAAAACATTCAGTACTTC
CDR3: CSVEGQGGKNIQYF

D: -
V: TRBV7-9
size: -
J: TRBJ2-4
DNA: TGTGCCAGCAGCTTTGAAACGAAAAACATTCAGTACTTC
CDR3: CASSFETKNIQYF

D: -
V: TRBV5-5
size: -
J: TRBJ1-3
DNA: TGTGCCAGCAGCTTGGCCTGGAGCTCTGGAAACACCATATATTTT
CDR3: CASSLAWSSGNTIYF

D: -
V: TRBV7-2
size: many
J: TRBJ1-1
DNA: TGTGCCAGCAGCACACAGGGCACTGAAGCTTTCTTT
CDR3: CASSTQGTEAFF

D: -
V: TRBV3-1
size: many
J: TRBJ2-5
DNA: TGTGCCAGCAGCCAACAAGCCCGGTCGGTCCTACGGAGACCCCAGTACTTC
CDR3: CASSQQARSVLRRPQYF

D: TRBD2
V: TRBV7-2
size: many
J: TRBJ2-3
DNA: TGTGCCAGCAGCTCACTGGGAGGCGGGGGGGGAGATACGCAGTATTTT
CDR3: CASSSLGGGGGDTQYF

D: -
V: TRBV29-1
size: -
J: TRBJ2-2
DNA: TGCAGCGTGTCCTGGCAGACCAACACCGGGGAGCTGTTTTTT
CDR3: CSVSWQTNTGELFF

D: -
V: TRBV5-6
size: few
J: TRBJ2-3
DNA: TGTGCCAGCAGCCCTAGAGCTGGCACAGATACGCAGTATTTT
CDR3: CASSPRAGTDTQYF

D: TRBD1
V: TRBV20-1
size: -
J: TRBJ2-7
DNA: TGCAGTGCTAGAGAACCTGATGTGGGGACAGGGGGCTACGAGCAGTACTTC
CDR3: CSAREPDVGTGGYEQYF

D: TRBD1
V: TRBV5-1
size: few
J: TRBJ1-3
DNA: TGCGCCAGCAGCTCCGGACAACTGGGACAGGGGGCTGGAAACACCATATATTTT
CDR3: CASSSGQLGQGAGNTIYF

D: TRBD1
V: TRBV6-1
size: few
J: TRBJ2-1
DNA: TGTGCCAGCAAAGGGACAGGGGGCGATTACAATGAGCAGTTCTTC
CDR3: CASKGTGGDYNEQFF

D: -
V: TRBV3-1
size: many
J: TRBJ2-1
DNA: TGTGCCAGCAGCCAAGGACCCTACAATGAGCAGTTCTTC
CDR3: CASSQGPYNEQFF

D: TRBD1
V: TRBV20-1
size: once
J: TRBJ2-7
DNA: TGCAGTGCTCTTCGGACAGGGGGTTTCTACGAGCAGTACTTC
CDR3: CSALRTGGFYEQYF

D: -
V: TRBV18
size: few
J: TRBJ2-7
DNA: TGTGCCAGCTCCCCCGGGTTCTCCTCCTACGAGCAGCACTTC
CDR3: CASSPGFSSYEQHF

D: -
V: TRBV15
size: -
J: TRBJ2-5
DNA: TGTGCCACCAGCAGAGATAGAAAGACCCAGTACTTC
CDR3: CATSRDRKTQYF

D: TRBD1
V: TRBV27
size: -
J: TRBJ2-7
DNA: TGTGCCAGCAGTTCGATATCCCGGGACAGGGGCTACGAGCAGTACTTC
CDR3: CASSSISRDRGYEQYF

D: -
V: TRBV5-1
size: -
J: TRBJ2-5
DNA: TGCGCCAGCAGCTCGGACGGGGAAGAGACCCAGTACTTC
CDR3: CASSSDGEETQYF